The rows below give T cell receptor beta chains drawn from one sample of a study of T cells in localized non-small cell lung cancer. Generated by immunoSEQ multiplex PCR, the TCRdb table keeps only in-frame clones and is missing some. The table lists 15,000 to 20,000 clones, over 70% of them singletons, with less than 40% in the top ten. This material consisted of peripheral blood, taken before any cancer treatment. The receptor source for this set is a male donor aged 60 or over with stage I lung adenocarcinoma. The CDR3 runs from the conserved cysteine through the conserved F or W. D genes are given only for firm matches. Not every row has a clone size; where given, it reads once, few, many or a size class.

CDR3aa: CATRGENTEAFF
CDR3nt: TGTGCCACCAGGGGGGAGAACACTGAAGCTTTCTTT
j_gene: TRBJ1-1
d_gene: .
abundance: .
v_gene: TRBV15

CDR3aa: CASSPGQTDNSPLHF
CDR3nt: TGTGCCAGCTCGCCCGGACAGACCGACAATTCACCCCTCCACTTT
j_gene: TRBJ1-6
d_gene: .
abundance: .
v_gene: TRBV18

CDR3aa: CASTATALGGLQETQYF
CDR3nt: TGTGCCAGCACCGCAACGGCGCTAGGGGGACTTCAAGAGACCCAGTACTTC
j_gene: TRBJ2-5
d_gene: .
abundance: few
v_gene: TRBV27

CDR3aa: CASSSGAAGYTF
CDR3nt: TGTGCCAGCAGTTCGGGGGCGGCTGGCTACACCTTC
j_gene: TRBJ1-2
d_gene: .
abundance: .
v_gene: TRBV27

CDR3aa: CASSIYGLAGASEQFF
CDR3nt: TGTGCCAGTAGTATATATGGGCTAGCGGGAGCTAGCGAGCAGTTCTTC
j_gene: TRBJ2-1
d_gene: TRBD2
abundance: .
v_gene: TRBV19

CDR3aa: CASSLEGPVSYEQYF
CDR3nt: TGTGCCAGCAGCTTAGAGGGTCCTGTCTCTTACGAGCAGTACTTC
j_gene: TRBJ2-7
d_gene: .
abundance: .
v_gene: TRBV7-2

CDR3aa: CASSESGEEQYF
CDR3nt: TGCGCCAGCAGTGAGTCCGGGGAAGAGCAGTACTTC
j_gene: TRBJ2-7
d_gene: .
abundance: .
v_gene: TRBV10-2

CDR3aa: CASSEYGTGSYGYTF
CDR3nt: TGTGCCAGCAGTGAATATGGGACAGGGTCCTATGGCTACACCTTC
j_gene: TRBJ1-2
d_gene: TRBD1
abundance: .
v_gene: TRBV6-1

CDR3aa: CASSPGGTGGEQYF
CDR3nt: TGTGCCAGCAGCCCTGGCGGGACAGGCGGCGAGCAGTACTTC
j_gene: TRBJ2-7
d_gene: TRBD1
abundance: .
v_gene: TRBV4-2

CDR3aa: CAWGKPLAYNEQFF
CDR3nt: TGTGCCTGGGGAAAACCTCTAGCGTACAATGAGCAGTTCTTC
j_gene: TRBJ2-1
d_gene: .
abundance: .
v_gene: TRBV30

CDR3aa: CASSLDRGTGGGDGYTF
CDR3nt: TGTGCCAGCAGCTTAGATCGGGGAACAGGGGGCGGTGATGGCTACACCTTC
j_gene: TRBJ1-2
d_gene: TRBD1
abundance: .
v_gene: TRBV11-2

CDR3aa: CATSIGQGARGNTEAFF
CDR3nt: TGTGCCACCAGTATCGGACAGGGGGCGCGGGGGAACACTGAAGCTTTCTTT
j_gene: TRBJ1-1
d_gene: TRBD1
abundance: once
v_gene: TRBV15

CDR3aa: CSVRSGQGYEQYF
CDR3nt: TGCAGCGTTCGCTCGGGACAGGGATACGAGCAGTACTTC
j_gene: TRBJ2-7
d_gene: TRBD1
abundance: once
v_gene: TRBV29-1

CDR3aa: CASSWDREGEQFF
CDR3nt: TGTGCCAGCAGCTGGGACAGGGAGGGCGAGCAGTTCTTC
j_gene: TRBJ2-1
d_gene: TRBD1
abundance: few
v_gene: TRBV11-2

CDR3aa: CASSPRVAQNKETQYF
CDR3nt: TGTGCCAGCAGCCCCCGGGTAGCGCAGAACAAAGAGACCCAGTACTTC
j_gene: TRBJ2-5
d_gene: .
abundance: .
v_gene: TRBV9

CDR3aa: CASSRTVGSYEQYF
CDR3nt: TGCGCCAGCAGCCGGACAGTGGGCTCCTACGAGCAGTACTTC
j_gene: TRBJ2-7
d_gene: .
abundance: .
v_gene: TRBV5-1

CDR3aa: CASSLPRENTNQYQETQYF
CDR3nt: TGTGCCAGCAGCTTACCCAGGGAAAACACAAACCAGTACCAAGAGACCCAGTACTTC
j_gene: TRBJ2-5
d_gene: .
abundance: .
v_gene: TRBV7-9